The next 10 T cell receptor beta chains were all read from a single sample in a study of shared clonotypes between healthy human individuals. The method was immunoSEQ multiplex PCR; TCRdb's version includes in-frame clones alone and lacks a portion of them. This sample has 2 million to 2.5 million clones, with around 93% found just once. The specimen was naive CD4+ T cells from PBMCs. The subset here: CD45RA+ positively selected. The receptors here all came from a man younger than 35 in good health. Some clones in this sample may be carry-over from other donors' samples.

V and J are TRBV6-1 and TRBJ1-5, with D unresolved. The CDR3 contains 14 residues. Germline V gene data show CDR1 as MNHNS and CDR2 as SASEGT. Deletions cut 1 base from V and 7 bases from J, with 11 bases between. The CDR3 loop reads CASSEGWNQQPQHF. In DNA, the CDR3 is TGTGCCAGCAGTGAAGGGTGGAATCAACAGCCCCAGCATTTT.

The rearrangement joins TRBV28 to TRBJ1-2; D possibly corresponds to TRBD1 (6 bases). Looked up from germline, CDR1 is MDHEN and CDR2 is SYDVKM. The CDR3 contains 12 residues. Trimming took off 7 bases at V and 7 bases at J, with 13 bases between the two ends. CDR3 sequence reads: CASTNNRVGYTF. The CDR3, as DNA: TGTGCCAGCACAAACAACAGGGTTGGCTACACCTTC.

To note about this clone: Germline is not matched at one junction end, which may reflect a read error. V gene TRBV7-2 combines with J gene TRBJ1-1, with no clear D. Germline assignment: CDR1 SGHTA and CDR2 FQGNSA. The CDR3 runs to 13 residues. CDR3 coding DNA: TGTGCCAGCAGCTTAGGACACTGGGATCGCGGAACTTTT. It yields the protein CASSLGHWDRGTF.

This clone appeared a single time. For the CDR3, the DNA is TGTGCCAGCAGCCCGCAACGTCACTCCTACAATGAGCAGTTCTTC. It codes for CASSPQRHSYNEQFF. The chain combines TRBV7-2 with TRBJ2-1; no clear D gene. CDR1 and CDR2 (germline): SGHTA, FQGNSA. The CDR3 has 15 amino acids. V shed 5 bases and J shed 0 bases, with 11 bases lying between them.

The CDR3 coding sequence is TGTGCCAGCACTACCTCCGGGACAGCCACCTACGAGCAGTACTTC. This translates into CASTTSGTATYEQYF. This rearrangement joins TRBV28 to TRBJ2-7, with TRBD1 identical over 7 bases. Germline V CDR1 and CDR2: MDHEN, SYDVKM. The CDR3 spans 15 residues. J gave up 2 bases and V 7 bases, and 11 bases lay outside the gene matches.

The genes are TRBV7-3 and TRBJ2-1, with a tentative D call TRBD2 (5 bases). The V gene's germline CDR1 is SGHTA and CDR2 FQGTGA. V dropped 4 bases and J dropped 5 bases, with 12 bases sitting between them. The CDR3 covers 14 residues. The CDR3 reads CASSSSGNDNEQFF. The CDR3 nucleotides read TGTGCCAGCAGCTCGTCCGGGAATGACAATGAGCAGTTCTTC.

This clone was seen once. The chain combines TRBV7-9 with TRBJ2-3; D is uncertain. Trimming left V 1 base short and J 0 bases short, with 14 bases between. Germline CDR1 SEHNR, CDR2 FQNEAQ (reference sequence). The CDR3 has 17 amino acids. This CDR3 is CASSLGVGPRSTDTQYF. CDR3 DNA: TGTGCCAGCAGCTTAGGTGTAGGGCCTCGCAGCACAGATACGCAGTATTTT.

As for this clone: Mismatch with germline at one junction end may stem from a read error. V and J are TRBV4-2 and TRBJ2-7; D remains unclear. Germline V gives CDR1 LGHNA, CDR2 YNFKEQ. The CDR3 consists of 16 residues. Here the CDR3 DNA reads TGTGCCAGCAGCCAAGCTTCGCACACGGGCTCCTACGGGCAGTACTTC. Translated, it gives CASSQASHTGSYGQYF.

The J gene is TRBJ2-3, the V gene TRBV9, with D tentatively TRBD1 (6 bases). From germline, CDR1 is SGDLS and CDR2 YYNGEE. The CDR3 runs 14 residues. V was pared by 5 bases and J by 0 bases, with 10 bases between. This CDR3 is CASSWDKSTDTQYF. For the CDR3, the DNA is TGTGCCAGCAGTTGGGACAAGAGCACAGATACGCAGTATTTT. Filled out from reference TRBV9 and TRBJ2-3, the complete variable domain reads DSGVTQTPKHLITATGQRVTLRCSPRSGDLSVYWYQQSLDQGLQFLIQYYNGEERAKGNILERFSAQQFPDLHSELNLSSLELGDSALYFCASSWDKSTDTQYFGPGTRLTVL.

The genes are TRBV6-5 and TRBJ1-3; D ambiguous. This CDR3 contains 15 residues. V lost 0 bases and J 4 bases, leaving 10 bases between the germline ends. Germline CDR1 is MNHEY and CDR2 is SVGAGI. DNA for the CDR3: TGTGCCAGCAGTTACTCGCCAGGAGCCGGAAACACCATATATTTT. It translates to CASSYSPGAGNTIYF.